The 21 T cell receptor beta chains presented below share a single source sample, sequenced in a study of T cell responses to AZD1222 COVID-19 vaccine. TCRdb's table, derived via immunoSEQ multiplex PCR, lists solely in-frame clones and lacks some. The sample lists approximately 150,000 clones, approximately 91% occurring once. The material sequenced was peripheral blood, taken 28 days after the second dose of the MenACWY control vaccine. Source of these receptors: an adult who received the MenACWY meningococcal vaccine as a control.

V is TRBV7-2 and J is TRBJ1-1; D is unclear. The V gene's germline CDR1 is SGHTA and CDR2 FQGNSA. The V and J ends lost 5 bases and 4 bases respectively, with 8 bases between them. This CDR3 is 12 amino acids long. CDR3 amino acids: CASSQASTEAFF. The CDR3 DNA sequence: TGTGCCAGCAGCCAAGCCAGCACTGAAGCTTTCTTT.

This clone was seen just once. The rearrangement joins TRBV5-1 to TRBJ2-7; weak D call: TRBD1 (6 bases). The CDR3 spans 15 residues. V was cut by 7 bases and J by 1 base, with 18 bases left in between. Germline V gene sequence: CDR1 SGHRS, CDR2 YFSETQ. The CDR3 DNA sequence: TGCGCCAGCTCCTACCACCGGGACACATCCTACGAGCAGTACTTC. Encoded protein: CASSYHRDTSYEQYF.

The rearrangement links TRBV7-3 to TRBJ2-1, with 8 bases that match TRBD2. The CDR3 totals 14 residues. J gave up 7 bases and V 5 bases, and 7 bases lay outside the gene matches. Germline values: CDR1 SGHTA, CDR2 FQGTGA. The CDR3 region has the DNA TGTGCCAGCAGCCCACTCAGCGGGAGAAATGAGCAGTTCTTC. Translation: CASSPLSGRNEQFF.

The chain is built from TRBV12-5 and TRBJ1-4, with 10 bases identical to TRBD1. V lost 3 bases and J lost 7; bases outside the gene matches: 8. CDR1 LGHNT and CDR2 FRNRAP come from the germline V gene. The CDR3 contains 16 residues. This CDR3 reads CASGFVPGQGSEKLFF. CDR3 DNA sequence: TGTGCTAGTGGTTTCGTGCCGGGACAGGGGAGTGAAAAACTGTTTTTT. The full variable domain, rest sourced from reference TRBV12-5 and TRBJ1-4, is DARVTQTPRHKVTEMGQEVTMRCQPILGHNTVFWYRQTMMQGLELLAYFRNRAPLDDSGMPKDRFSAEMPDATLATLKIQPSEPRDSAVYFCASGFVPGQGSEKLFFGSGTQLSVL.

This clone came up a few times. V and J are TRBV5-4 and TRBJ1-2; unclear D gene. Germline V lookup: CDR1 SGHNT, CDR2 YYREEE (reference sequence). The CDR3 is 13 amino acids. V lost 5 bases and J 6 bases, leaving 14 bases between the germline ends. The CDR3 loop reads CASSGRFHNGYTF. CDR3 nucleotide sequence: TGTGCCAGCAGTGGGAGATTTCATAATGGCTACACCTTC.

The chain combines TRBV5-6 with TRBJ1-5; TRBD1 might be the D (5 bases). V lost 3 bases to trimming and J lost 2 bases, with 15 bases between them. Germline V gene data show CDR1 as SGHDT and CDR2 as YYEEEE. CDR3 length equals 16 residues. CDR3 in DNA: TGTGCCAGCAGCTCGGGACCGGTCATGGGCAATCAGCCCCAGCATTTT. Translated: CASSSGPVMGNQPQHF.

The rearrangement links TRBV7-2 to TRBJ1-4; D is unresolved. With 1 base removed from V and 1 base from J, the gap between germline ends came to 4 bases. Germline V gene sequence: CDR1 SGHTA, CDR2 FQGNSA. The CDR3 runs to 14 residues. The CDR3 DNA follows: TGTGCCAGCAGCTTAGGGGGAACTAATGAAAAACTGTTTTTT. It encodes CASSLGGTNEKLFF.

The CDR3 nucleotides read TGTGCCAGCAGCTTAGACTTCTATGGCTACACCTTC. Translated: CASSLDFYGYTF. The gene calls are TRBV7-2 and TRBJ1-2, with D hard to call. This CDR3 is built from 12 residues. Germline CDR1 SGHTA, CDR2 FQGNSA. The germline V and J ends were trimmed by 1 base and 4 bases, with 4 bases remaining between them.

The CDR3 coding sequence is TGTGCCAGCAGATCAGGGGGCCGGAACTATGGCTACACCTTC. Translating it yields CASRSGGRNYGYTF. The chain recombines TRBV2 with TRBJ1-2; 8 bases agree with TRBD1. The CDR3 extends over 14 amino acids. Germline-derived CDR1 and CDR2 are SNHLY and FYNNEI. The V segment lost 6 bases and the J segment 2 bases; nucleotides outside the gene matches: 5.

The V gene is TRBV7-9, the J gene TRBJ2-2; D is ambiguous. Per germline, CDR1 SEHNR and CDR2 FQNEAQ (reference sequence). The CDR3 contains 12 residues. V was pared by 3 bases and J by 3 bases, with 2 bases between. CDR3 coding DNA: TGTGCCAGCAGCTTGGACACCGGGGAGCTGTTTTTT. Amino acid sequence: CASSLDTGELFF.

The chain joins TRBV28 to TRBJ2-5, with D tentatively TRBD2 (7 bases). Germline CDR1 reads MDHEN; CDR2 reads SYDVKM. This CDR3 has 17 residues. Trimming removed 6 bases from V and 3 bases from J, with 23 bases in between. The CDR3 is CASRPMGGLRVEETQYF. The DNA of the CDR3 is TGTGCCAGCAGACCAATGGGGGGGCTTCGGGTTGAAGAGACCCAGTACTTC. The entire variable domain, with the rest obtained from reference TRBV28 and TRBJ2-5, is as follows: DVKVTQSSRYLVKRTGEKVFLECVQDMDHENMFWYRQDPGLGLRLIYFSYDVKMKEKGDIPEGYSVSREKKERFSLILESASTNQTSMYLCASRPMGGLRVEETQYFGPGTRLLVL.

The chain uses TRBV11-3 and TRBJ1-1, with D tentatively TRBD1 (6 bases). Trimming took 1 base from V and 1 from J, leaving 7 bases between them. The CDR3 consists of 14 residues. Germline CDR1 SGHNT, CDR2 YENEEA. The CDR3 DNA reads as TGTGCCAGCAGCTTAGGACAGGAGAACACTGAAGCTTTCTTT. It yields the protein CASSLGQENTEAFF.

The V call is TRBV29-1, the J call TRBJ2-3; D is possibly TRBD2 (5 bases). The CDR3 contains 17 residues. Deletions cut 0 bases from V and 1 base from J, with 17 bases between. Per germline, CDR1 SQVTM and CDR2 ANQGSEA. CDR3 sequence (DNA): TGCAGCGTTGAAGATCTTCGACGGGGTTCCCGCACAGATACGCAGTATTTT. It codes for CSVEDLRRGSRTDTQYF.

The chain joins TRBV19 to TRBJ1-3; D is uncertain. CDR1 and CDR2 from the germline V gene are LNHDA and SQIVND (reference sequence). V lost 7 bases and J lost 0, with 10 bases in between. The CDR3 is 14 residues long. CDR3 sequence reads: CASTARSSGNTIYF. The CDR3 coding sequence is TGTGCCAGTACCGCCCGCAGCTCTGGAAACACCATATATTTT.

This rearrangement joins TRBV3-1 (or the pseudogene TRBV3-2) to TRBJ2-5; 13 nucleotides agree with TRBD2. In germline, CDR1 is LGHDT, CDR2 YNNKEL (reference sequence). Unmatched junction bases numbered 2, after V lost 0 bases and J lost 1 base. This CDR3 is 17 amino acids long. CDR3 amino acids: CASSQDGTSGAQETQYF. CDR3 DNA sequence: TGTGCCAGCAGCCAAGACGGGACTAGCGGGGCCCAAGAGACCCAGTACTTC.

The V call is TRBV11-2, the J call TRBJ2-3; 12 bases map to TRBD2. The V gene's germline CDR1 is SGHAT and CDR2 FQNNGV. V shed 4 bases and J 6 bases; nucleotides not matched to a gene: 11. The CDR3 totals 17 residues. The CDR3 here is CASSSLPLAGGADTQYF. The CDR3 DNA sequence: TGTGCCAGCAGCTCGCTACCACTAGCGGGGGGAGCGGATACGCAGTATTTT.

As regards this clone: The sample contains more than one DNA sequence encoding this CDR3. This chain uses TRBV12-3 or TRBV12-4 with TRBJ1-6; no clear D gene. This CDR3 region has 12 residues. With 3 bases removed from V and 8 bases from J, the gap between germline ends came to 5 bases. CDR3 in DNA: TGTGCCAGCAGTTTTGGGGATTCACCCCTCCACTTT. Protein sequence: CASSFGDSPLHF.

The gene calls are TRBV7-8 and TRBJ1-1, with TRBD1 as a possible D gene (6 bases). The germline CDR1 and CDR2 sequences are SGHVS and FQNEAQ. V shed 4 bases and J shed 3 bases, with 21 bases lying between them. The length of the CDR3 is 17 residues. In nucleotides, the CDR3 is TGTGCCAGCAGCTATCCGGGAGACAGGTACGCGGACACTGAAGCTTTCTTT. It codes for CASSYPGDRYADTEAFF. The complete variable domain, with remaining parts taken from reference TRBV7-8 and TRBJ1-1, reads GAGVSQSPRYKVAKRGQDVALRCDPISGHVSLFWYQQALGQGPEFLTYFQNEAQLDKSGLPSDRFFAERPEGSVSTLKIQRTQQEDSAVYLCASSYPGDRYADTEAFFGQGTRLTVV.

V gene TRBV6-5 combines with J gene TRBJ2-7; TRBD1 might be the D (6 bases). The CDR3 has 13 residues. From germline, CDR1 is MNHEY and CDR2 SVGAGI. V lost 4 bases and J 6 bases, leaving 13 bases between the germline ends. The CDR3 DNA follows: TGTGCCAGCAGTTGGCAGGGGATCGGCGAGCAGTACTTC. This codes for CASSWQGIGEQYF.

The CDR3 spells CASSYPRQGGTEAFF. The DNA for the CDR3 is TGTGCCAGCAGTTACCCACGACAGGGAGGGACTGAAGCTTTCTTT. The chain joins TRBV6-2 or TRBV6-3 to TRBJ1-1; the match to TRBD1 covers 7 bases. CDR3 length: 15 residues. J lost 5 bases, V lost 2 bases, and 8 bases had no gene match. Germline-derived CDR1 and CDR2 are MNHEY and SVGEGT.

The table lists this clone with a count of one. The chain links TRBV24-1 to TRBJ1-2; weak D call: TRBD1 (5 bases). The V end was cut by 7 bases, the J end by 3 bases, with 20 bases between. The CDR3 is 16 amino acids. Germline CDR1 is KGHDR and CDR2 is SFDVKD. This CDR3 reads CATSNTGTPGDYGYTF. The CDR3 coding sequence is TGTGCCACCAGCAATACAGGAACTCCGGGGGACTATGGCTACACCTTC.